The sequence of this TCR beta chain was determined in a study of T-cell memory formation after mild COVID-19. Overall study: There were largely donor-specific TCR clusters.

This clonotype has just a few counts. The antigen remains undetermined. One entry per CDR3 protein, called by TCRdb with MiXCR from the 5' RACE reads. This sample yields more than 150,000 distinct CDR3 sequences, of which 20% to 25% are seen a single time; around 23% belongs to the top ten. Study conclusions and caveats: Confirmation of SARS-CoV-2 specificity was lacking for second-wave clones peaking day 37. Of the contracting clones, CD4+ ones lay mainly in CM and EM, and CD8+ ones in EMRA.

This CDR3 region has 14 residues. Trimming stripped 3 bases from V and 2 bases from J, with 10 bases between. Germline V CDR1 and CDR2: MNHEY, SVGEGT. The sequencing sample was made of PBMCs or a T cell subset sorted from them (not recorded which). The origin of this receptor is an adult woman who had mild COVID-19 (a few samples of this study predate the infection). Cell type and time point are not known. This rearrangement joins TRBV6-2 or TRBV6-3 to TRBJ2-5; no reliable D call. The DNA of the CDR3 is TGTGCCAGCAGTTATATGATGGAGCAAGAGACCCAGTACTTC. Translating gives CASSYMMEQETQYF.